Following are 19 T cell receptor beta chains from one sample sequenced in a study of T cell responses to AZD1222 COVID-19 vaccine. Produced via immunoSEQ multiplex PCR; TCRdb's table is partial and in-frame only. The sample consists of around 84,000 clones, 80% to 90% of them appearing once. The material sequenced was peripheral blood, taken 28 days after the second AZD1222 dose. Source of these receptors: an adult who received the AZD1222 COVID-19 vaccine.

The J gene is TRBJ1-2, the V gene TRBV14; 8 bases map to TRBD1. The germline gives CDR1 SGHDN, CDR2 FVKESK. The V gene end was trimmed by 0 bases and the J gene end by 7 bases; junction bases not matched to a gene: 1. The length of the CDR3 is 13 residues. DNA of the CDR3: TGTGCCAGCAGCCAAGATACAGGGGGTGGCTACACCTTC. Translation: CASSQDTGGGYTF.

The rearrangement links TRBV28 to TRBJ1-6; TRBD1 is a possible D gene (5 bases). V was cut by 6 bases and J by 7 bases, with 13 bases left in between. CDR3 length: 14 amino acids. CDR1 and CDR2 from the germline V gene are MDHEN and SYDVKM. In DNA, the CDR3 is TGTGCCAGCAGCCGCCGGGACGAGAATTCACCCCTCCACTTT. Translated: CASSRRDENSPLHF.

The genes are TRBV5-1 and TRBJ2-2; D gene unclear. Germline assignment: CDR1 SGHRS and CDR2 YFSETQ. Trimming cost V 2 bases and J 1 base, with 6 bases left between them. CDR3 size: 14 residues. CDR3 coding DNA: TGCGCCAGCAGCTTTGTAGGGAACACCGGGGAGCTGTTTTTT. Translated, it gives CASSFVGNTGELFF.

V gene TRBV28 combines with J gene TRBJ1-5; the D gene is possibly TRBD1 (5 bases). Deletions cut 6 bases from V and 8 bases from J, with 11 bases between. The germline V gene has CDR1 MDHEN and CDR2 SYDVKM. CDR3 length: 12 amino acids. Here the CDR3 DNA reads TGTGCCAGCAGAAGGGGTAAGGAGCCCCAGCATTTT. Its protein is CASRRGKEPQHF.

The chain couples TRBV20-1 to TRBJ2-3; D unclear. Germline V gene lookup returns CDR1 DFQATT and CDR2 SNEGSKA (reference sequence). The CDR3 runs to 12 residues. The germline V and J ends were trimmed by 3 bases and 3 bases, with 7 bases remaining between them. The CDR3 here is CSASKETDTQYF. The CDR3 nucleotides read TGCAGTGCTAGTAAAGAAACAGATACGCAGTATTTT.

The CDR3 nucleotides read TGTGCCATCAGCCCAGAAGTTACCGGAGGCGGCAATCAGCCCCAGCATTTT. Encoded protein: CAISPEVTGGGNQPQHF. The rearrangement links TRBV10-3 to TRBJ1-5; D remains ambiguous. This CDR3 has 17 amino acids. The V gene lost 6 bases and the J gene lost 2 bases, with 20 bases spanning the gap. Per the germline V gene, CDR1 is ENHRY and CDR2 is SYGVKD.

This chain joins TRBV6-2 or TRBV6-3 and TRBJ1-1; D remains unclear. The V and J ends lost 6 bases and 3 bases respectively, with 11 bases between them. The CDR3 is 13 amino acids. Per the germline V gene, CDR1 is MNHEY and CDR2 is SVGEGT. CDR3 protein: CASSLKRYTEAFF. DNA of the CDR3: TGTGCCAGCAGCCTAAAACGATACACTGAAGCTTTCTTT.

The chain uses TRBV19 and TRBJ1-5; 7 nucleotides agree with TRBD1. CDR1 is LNHDA, CDR2 SQIVND, per germline (reference sequence). V lost 7 bases, J lost 3 bases, and 9 bases stayed unmatched. CDR3 size: 15 residues. CDR3 in amino acids: CASTLGTAFNQPQHF. The CDR3 nucleotides are TGTGCCAGTACCCTCGGGACAGCATTCAATCAGCCCCAGCATTTT. Full variable domain (missing parts from reference TRBV19 and TRBJ1-5): DGGITQSPKYLFRKEGQNVTLSCEQNLNHDAMYWYRQDPGQGLRLIYYSQIVNDFQKGDIAEGYSVSREKKESFPLTVTSAQKNPTAFYLCASTLGTAFNQPQHFGDGTRLSIL.

This rearrangement joins TRBV3-1 (or the pseudogene TRBV3-2) to TRBJ2-3; D uncertain. Trimming removed 4 bases at V and 0 bases at J, with 11 bases between. The CDR3 has 15 amino acids. Germline CDR1 LGHDT, CDR2 YNNKEL (reference sequence). CDR3 sequence (DNA): TGTGCCAGCAGCCTATCTGGTTTTAGCACAGATACGCAGTATTTT. It yields the protein CASSLSGFSTDTQYF.

This chain joins TRBV2 and TRBJ2-2, with D perhaps given as TRBD1 or TRBD2 (6 bases each). Germline CDR1 SNHLY, CDR2 FYNNEI. Deletions cut 6 bases from V and 1 base from J, with 9 bases between. This CDR3 region has 14 residues. Here the CDR3 DNA reads TGTGCCAGCAGGGCGGGACAGAACACCGGGGAGCTGTTTTTT. Translating gives CASRAGQNTGELFF.

The chain carries TRBV15 and TRBJ2-5; D gene uncertain. Germline-derived CDR1 and CDR2 are LNHNV and YYDKDF (reference sequence). The CDR3 covers 15 residues. V lost 2 bases, J lost 1 base, and 11 bases lay in between. CDR3 residues: CATSRYLLLQETQYF. The CDR3 DNA sequence: TGTGCCACCAGCAGATATCTACTACTCCAAGAGACCCAGTACTTC.

Note on this clone: A read error may explain this, as a much larger clone is one base away. This rearrangement joins TRBV19 to TRBJ2-6; 9 bases are a match to TRBD1. Germline CDR1 reads LNHDA; CDR2 reads SQIVND (reference sequence). This CDR3 comprises 18 residues. The CDR3 is CASSPGDRDTPGANVPTF. The DNA for the CDR3 is TGTGCCAGTAGTCCAGGGGACAGGGATACACCTGGGGCCAACGTCCCGACTTTC.

CDR3 sequence: CASTPAETTGDTQYF. CDR3 bases: TGCGCCAGCACCCCCGCCGAGACAACGGGAGATACGCAGTATTTT. The chain combines TRBV5-1 with TRBJ2-3, with D unresolved. The CDR3 loop spans 15 amino acids. Germline CDR1 is SGHRS and CDR2 is YFSETQ. V gave up 6 bases and J gave up 5 bases, with 19 bases separating them. Looking up the rest from reference TRBV5-1 and TRBJ2-3 gives the full variable domain: KAGVTQTPRYLIKTRGQQVTLSCSPISGHRSVSWYQQTPGQGLQFLFEYFSETQRNKGNFPGRFSGRQFSNSRSEMNVSTLELGDSALYLCASTPAETTGDTQYFGPGTRLTVL.

This chain uses TRBV6-4 with TRBJ2-1; a weak D match, TRBD1 (5 bases). Per germline, CDR1 MRHNA and CDR2 SNTAGT. Trimming left V 4 bases short and J 0 bases short, with 10 bases between. This CDR3 comprises 15 residues. The CDR3 DNA reads TGTGCCAGCAGTGTAGGGGCAGTCTCCTACAATGAGCAGTTCTTC. It is translated as CASSVGAVSYNEQFF.

The V call is TRBV30, the J call TRBJ1-1; D unclear. V was clipped by 4 bases and J by 0 bases, with 12 bases between them. From germline, CDR1 is GTSNPN and CDR2 SVGIG (reference sequence). The CDR3 spans 14 residues. CDR3: CAWIPGLLNTEAFF. In DNA, the CDR3 is TGTGCCTGGATACCCGGCCTCCTGAACACTGAAGCTTTCTTT.

This clone was found a few times. The chain links TRBV5-6 to TRBJ1-1, with a possible D match to TRBD1 (5 bases). This CDR3 has 13 amino acids. V dropped 6 bases and J dropped 10 bases, with 19 bases sitting between them. In germline, CDR1 is SGHDT, CDR2 YYEEEE. The CDR3, as DNA: TGTGCCAGCACCCTGGTAGGGGAAATCGGAGCTTTCTTT. This sequence encodes CASTLVGEIGAFF.

V and J are TRBV28 and TRBJ2-3; 10 bases fit TRBD1. With V trimmed by 6 bases and J by 8 bases, 8 bases remained unmatched. The CDR3 covers 14 residues. Germline assignment: CDR1 MDHEN and CDR2 SYDVKM. The CDR3 here is CASSLGTGVGTQYF. For the CDR3, the DNA is TGTGCCAGCAGCCTTGGGACAGGGGTGGGTACGCAGTATTTT. The variable domain in full, with the rest retrieved from reference TRBV28 and TRBJ2-3, is DVKVTQSSRYLVKRTGEKVFLECVQDMDHENMFWYRQDPGLGLRLIYFSYDVKMKEKGDIPEGYSVSREKKERFSLILESASTNQTSMYLCASSLGTGVGTQYFGPGTRLTVL.

V usage is TRBV5-1 and J usage is TRBJ2-5, with a weak D call TRBD2 (7 bases). The CDR3 contains 17 residues. The germline gives CDR1 SGHRS, CDR2 YFSETQ. The V gene lost 4 bases and the J gene lost 3 bases, with 22 bases spanning the gap. As DNA, the CDR3 is TGCGCCAGCAGCCCGGGGGGCGGGCAGCGGGAAAAAGAGACCCAGTACTTC. The encoded protein is CASSPGGGQREKETQYF.

The chain recombines TRBV6-5 with TRBJ2-2; a possible D gene is TRBD1 (6 bases). V was cut by 6 bases and J by 1 base, with 12 bases left in between. CDR1 MNHEY and CDR2 SVGAGI come from the germline V gene. This CDR3 has 15 residues. CDR3 in amino acids: CASSHRVGNTGELFF. The CDR3 nucleotides read TGTGCCAGCAGCCACAGGGTAGGGAACACCGGGGAGCTGTTTTTT.